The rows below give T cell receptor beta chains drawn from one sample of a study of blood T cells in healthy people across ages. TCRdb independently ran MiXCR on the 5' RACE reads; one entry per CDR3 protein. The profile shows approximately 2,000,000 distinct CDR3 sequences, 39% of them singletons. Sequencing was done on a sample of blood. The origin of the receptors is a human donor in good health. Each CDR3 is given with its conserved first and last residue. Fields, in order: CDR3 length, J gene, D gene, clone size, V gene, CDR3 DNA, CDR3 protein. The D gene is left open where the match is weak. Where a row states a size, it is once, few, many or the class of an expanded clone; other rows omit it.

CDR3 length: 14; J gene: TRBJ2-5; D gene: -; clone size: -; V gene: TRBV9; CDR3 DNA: TGTGCCAGCAGCGTAGACTCAGGGGAGGAGACCCAGTACTTC; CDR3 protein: CASSVDSGEETQYF
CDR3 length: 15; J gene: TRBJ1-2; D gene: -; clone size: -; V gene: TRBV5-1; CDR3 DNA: TGCGCCAGCAGCTTTGGTGGTGGGGACAACTATGGCTACACCTTC; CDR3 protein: CASSFGGGDNYGYTF
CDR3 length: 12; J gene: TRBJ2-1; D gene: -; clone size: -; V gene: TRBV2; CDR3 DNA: TGTGCCAGCAGTGAGAGGACAAATGAGCAGTTCTTC; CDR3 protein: CASSERTNEQFF
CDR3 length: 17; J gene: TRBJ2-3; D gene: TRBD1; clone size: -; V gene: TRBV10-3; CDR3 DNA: TGTGCCATCAGTCGAATGACAGGGGGCGTTGGCACAGATACGCAGTATTTT; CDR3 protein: CAISRMTGGVGTDTQYF
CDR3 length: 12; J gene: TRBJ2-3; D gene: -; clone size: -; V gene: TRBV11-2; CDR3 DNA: TGTGCCAGCAGCATTGGGCGAGATACGCAGTATTTT; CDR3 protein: CASSIGRDTQYF
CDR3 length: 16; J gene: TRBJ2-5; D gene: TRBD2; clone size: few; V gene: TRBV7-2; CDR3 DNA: TGTGCCAGCAGCTTAGGAACTAGCGGGGGGCTTAGTGAGCAGTACTTC; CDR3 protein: CASSLGTSGGLSEQYF
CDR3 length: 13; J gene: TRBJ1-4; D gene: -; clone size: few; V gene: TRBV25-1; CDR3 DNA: TGTGCCAGCAGTTCTTATGGGGGTGAAAAACTGTTTTTT; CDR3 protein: CASSSYGGEKLFF
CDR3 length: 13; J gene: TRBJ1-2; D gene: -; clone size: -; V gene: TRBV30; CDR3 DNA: TGTGCCTGGAGTCACACAGACCCATATGGCTACACCTTC; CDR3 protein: CAWSHTDPYGYTF
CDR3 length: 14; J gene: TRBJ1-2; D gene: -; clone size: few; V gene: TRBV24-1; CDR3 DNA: TGTGCCACCAGTGACCCCGGTAGGATCTATGGCTACACCTTC; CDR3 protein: CATSDPGRIYGYTF
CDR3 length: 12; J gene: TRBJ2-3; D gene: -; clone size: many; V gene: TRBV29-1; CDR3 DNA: TGCAGCGTTGAGACAGACACAGATACGCAGTATTTT; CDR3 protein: CSVETDTDTQYF
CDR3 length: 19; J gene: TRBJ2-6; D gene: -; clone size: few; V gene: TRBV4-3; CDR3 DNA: TGCGCCAGCAGCCAAGCGAGGGGTTCAGGGATATCAGGGGCCAACGTCCTGACTTTC; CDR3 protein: CASSQARGSGISGANVLTF
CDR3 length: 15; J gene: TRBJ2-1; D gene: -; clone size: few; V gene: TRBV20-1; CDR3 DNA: TGCAGTGCTAGAGATCGGCGGGGGCCCCTGGAGACCCAGTTCTTC; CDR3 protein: CSARDRRGPLETQFF
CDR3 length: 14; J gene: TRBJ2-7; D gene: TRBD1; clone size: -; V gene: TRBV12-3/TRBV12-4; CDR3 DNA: TGTGCCAGCAGTGCTACAGGGGTATACTACGAGCAGTACTTC; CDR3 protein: CASSATGVYYEQYF
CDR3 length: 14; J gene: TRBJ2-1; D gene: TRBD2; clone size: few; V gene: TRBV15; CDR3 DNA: TGTGCCACCAGCGGCGGGGGATTTTACAATGAGCAGTTCTTC; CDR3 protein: CATSGGGFYNEQFF
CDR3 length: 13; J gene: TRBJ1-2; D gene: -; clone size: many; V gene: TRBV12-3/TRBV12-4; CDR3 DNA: TGTGCCAGCAGTCTCCCAGGGGCGGGAGGCTACACCTTC; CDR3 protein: CASSLPGAGGYTF
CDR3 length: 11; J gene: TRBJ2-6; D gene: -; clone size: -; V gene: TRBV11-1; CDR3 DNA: TGTGCCAGCCTGGGGGCCAACGTCCTGACTTTC; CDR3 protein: CASLGANVLTF
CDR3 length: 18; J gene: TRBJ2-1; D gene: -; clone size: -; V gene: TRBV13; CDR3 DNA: TGTGCCAGCAGCTCCGGGACATGGGTCCCCAGCTCCTACAATGAGCAGTTCTTC; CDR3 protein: CASSSGTWVPSSYNEQFF
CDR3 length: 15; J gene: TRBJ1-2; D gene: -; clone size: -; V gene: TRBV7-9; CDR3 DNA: TGTGCCAGCAGCACCTCCGAGGGGCAGGACTATGGCTACACCTTC; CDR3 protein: CASSTSEGQDYGYTF
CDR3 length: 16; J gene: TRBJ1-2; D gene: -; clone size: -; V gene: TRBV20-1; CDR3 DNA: TGCAGTGCTAGAGATCCTTCGGGCAGCCTCAACTATGGCTACACCTTC; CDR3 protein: CSARDPSGSLNYGYTF
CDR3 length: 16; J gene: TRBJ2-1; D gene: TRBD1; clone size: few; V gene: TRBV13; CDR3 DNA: TGTGCCAGCAGCTTAGGCCCAGGGGACAGAAACAATGAGCAGTTCTTC; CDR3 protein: CASSLGPGDRNNEQFF
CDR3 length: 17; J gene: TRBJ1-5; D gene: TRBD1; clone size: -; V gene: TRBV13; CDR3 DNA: TGTGCCAGCAGCTTAGGGACAGGGGGAAATAGCAATCAGCCCCAGCATTTT; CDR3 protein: CASSLGTGGNSNQPQHF
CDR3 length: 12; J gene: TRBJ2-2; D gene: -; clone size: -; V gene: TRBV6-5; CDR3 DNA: TGTGCCAGCAGCCCCGAGACCGGGGAGCTGTTTTTT; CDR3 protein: CASSPETGELFF
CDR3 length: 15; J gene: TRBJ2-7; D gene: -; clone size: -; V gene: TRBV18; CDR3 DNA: TGTGCCAGCTCACCAGGGGGTGGAGTACCCTACGAGCAGTACTTC; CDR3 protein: CASSPGGGVPYEQYF
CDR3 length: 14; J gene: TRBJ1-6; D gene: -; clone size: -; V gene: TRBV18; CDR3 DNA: TGTGCCAGCTCAACGACAGGATTAGATTCACCCCTCCACTTT; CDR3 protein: CASSTTGLDSPLHF
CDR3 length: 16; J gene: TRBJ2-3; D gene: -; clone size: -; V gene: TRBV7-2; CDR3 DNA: TGTGCCAGCAGCTTAGCGCTAGGGCAACTCACAGATACGCAGTATTTT; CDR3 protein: CASSLALGQLTDTQYF
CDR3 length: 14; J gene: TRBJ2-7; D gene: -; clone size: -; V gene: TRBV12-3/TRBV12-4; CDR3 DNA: TGTGCCAGCAGTTTTGGGTCAGGACCCTACGAGCAGTACTTC; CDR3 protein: CASSFGSGPYEQYF
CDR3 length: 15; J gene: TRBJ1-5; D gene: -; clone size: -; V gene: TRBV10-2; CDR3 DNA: TGCGCCAGCAGTGAGTCGGGGCAGAATAATCAGCCCCAGCATTTT; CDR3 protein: CASSESGQNNQPQHF
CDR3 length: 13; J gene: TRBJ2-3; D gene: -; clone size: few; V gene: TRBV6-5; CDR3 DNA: TGTGCCAGCAGTTACTCGCGACCGGGACAGCAGTATTTT; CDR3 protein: CASSYSRPGQQYF
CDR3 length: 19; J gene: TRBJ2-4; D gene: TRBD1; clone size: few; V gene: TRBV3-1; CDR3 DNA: TGTGCCAGCAGTCCCACGCGGGCCGGGACAGGTCGTTCCAAAAACATTCAGTACTTC; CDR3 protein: CASSPTRAGTGRSKNIQYF
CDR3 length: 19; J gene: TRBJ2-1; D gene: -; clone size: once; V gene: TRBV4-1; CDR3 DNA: TGCGCCAGCAACCGCCTATTTGGGGGGCTAGGACTAACAAACAATGAGCAGTTCTTC; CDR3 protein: CASNRLFGGLGLTNNEQFF
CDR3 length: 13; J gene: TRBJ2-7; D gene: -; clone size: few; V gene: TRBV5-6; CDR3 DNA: TGTGCCAGCAGCTTATTGGGGTTGAACGAGCAGTACTTC; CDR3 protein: CASSLLGLNEQYF
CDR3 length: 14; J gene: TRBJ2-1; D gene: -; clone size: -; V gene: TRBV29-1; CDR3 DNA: TGCAGCGTTGATGAAACTAGTGGCATCGATGAGCAGTTCTTC; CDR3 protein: CSVDETSGIDEQFF
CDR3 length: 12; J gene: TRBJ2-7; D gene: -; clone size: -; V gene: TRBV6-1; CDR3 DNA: TGTGCCAGTACCAGGAGATACTACGAGCAGTACTTC; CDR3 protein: CASTRRYYEQYF
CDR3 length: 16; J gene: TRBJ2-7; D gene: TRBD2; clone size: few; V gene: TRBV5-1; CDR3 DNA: TGCGCCAGCAGCTTCTTCCCGGGCGGGGGAAATTACGAGCAGTACTTC; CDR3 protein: CASSFFPGGGNYEQYF
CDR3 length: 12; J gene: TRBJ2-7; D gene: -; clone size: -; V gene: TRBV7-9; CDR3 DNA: TGTGCCAGCAGTACCTACCTCTACGAGCAGTACTTC; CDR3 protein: CASSTYLYEQYF
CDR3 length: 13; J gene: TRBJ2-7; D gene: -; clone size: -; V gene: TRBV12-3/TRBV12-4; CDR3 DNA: TGTGCCAGTACTAATGGAGAGAGCTACGAGCAGTACTTC; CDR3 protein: CASTNGESYEQYF
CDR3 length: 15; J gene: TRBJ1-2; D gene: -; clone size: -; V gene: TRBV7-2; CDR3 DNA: TGTGCCAGCAGCTCGACTCGGGTCTCCGGGGGAGGCTACACCTTC; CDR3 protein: CASSSTRVSGGGYTF
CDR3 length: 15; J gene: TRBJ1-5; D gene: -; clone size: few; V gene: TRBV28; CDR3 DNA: TGTGCCACCCGGTGGGACGGGGGAAGTAGTCAGCCCCAGCATTTT; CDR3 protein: CATRWDGGSSQPQHF
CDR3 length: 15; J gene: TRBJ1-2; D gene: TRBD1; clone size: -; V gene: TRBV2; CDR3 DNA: TGTGCCAGCACCGGAGACAGGGGGCTCAACTATGGCTACACCTTC; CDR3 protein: CASTGDRGLNYGYTF
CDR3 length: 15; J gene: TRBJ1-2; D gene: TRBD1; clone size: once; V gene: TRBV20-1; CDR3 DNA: TGCAGTGCCCCAACAGGGGGCTCAATTGACTATGGCTACACCTTC; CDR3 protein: CSAPTGGSIDYGYTF
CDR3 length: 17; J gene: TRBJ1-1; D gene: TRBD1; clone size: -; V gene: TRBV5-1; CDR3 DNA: TGCGCCAGCAGCTTCTCACAGGGGACTTTTATGAACACTGAAGCTTTCTTT; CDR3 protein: CASSFSQGTFMNTEAFF
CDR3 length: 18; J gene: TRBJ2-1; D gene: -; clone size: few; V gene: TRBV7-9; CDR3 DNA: TGTGCCAGCAGCCCCGACCCTCTGACAGGAAGCTCCTACAATGAGCAGTTCTTC; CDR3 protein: CASSPDPLTGSSYNEQFF
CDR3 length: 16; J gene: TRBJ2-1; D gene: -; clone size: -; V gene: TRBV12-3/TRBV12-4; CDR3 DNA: TGTGCCAGCAGCCCACGGACGGGGTCAGACTACAATGAGCAGTTCTTC; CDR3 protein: CASSPRTGSDYNEQFF
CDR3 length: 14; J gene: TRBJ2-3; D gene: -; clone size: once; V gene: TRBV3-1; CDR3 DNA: TGTGCCAGCAGCCAAGGGGCTTTCACAGATACGCAGTATTTT; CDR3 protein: CASSQGAFTDTQYF
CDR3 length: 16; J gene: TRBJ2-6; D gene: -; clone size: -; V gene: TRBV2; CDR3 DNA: TGTGCCAGCAGTTATGAGCGGCCCTCTGGGGCCAACGTCCTGACTTTC; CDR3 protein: CASSYERPSGANVLTF
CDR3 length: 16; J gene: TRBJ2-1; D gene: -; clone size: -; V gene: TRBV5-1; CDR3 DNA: TGCGCCAGCAGCTTGTCTCATTCGGGGCCCTACAATGAGCAGTTCTTC; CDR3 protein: CASSLSHSGPYNEQFF
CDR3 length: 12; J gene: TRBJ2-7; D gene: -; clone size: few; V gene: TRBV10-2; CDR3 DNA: TGCGCCAGCAGTGGACTGTCCTACGAGCAGTACTTC; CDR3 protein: CASSGLSYEQYF
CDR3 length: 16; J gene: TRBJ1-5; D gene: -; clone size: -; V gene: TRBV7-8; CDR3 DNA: TGTGCCAGCAGCTTGGGGACAACCGAAAGTAATCAGCCCCAGCATTTT; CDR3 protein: CASSLGTTESNQPQHF
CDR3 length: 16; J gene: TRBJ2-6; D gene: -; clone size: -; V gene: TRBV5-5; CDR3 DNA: TGTGCCAGCAGCTCCCCCATTGTCTCTGGGGCCAACGTCCTGACTTTC; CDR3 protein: CASSSPIVSGANVLTF
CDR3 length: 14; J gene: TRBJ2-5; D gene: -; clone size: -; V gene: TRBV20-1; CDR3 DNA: TGCAGTGCTAGTTCGACGAACCAAAAAGAGACCCAGTACTTC; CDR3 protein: CSASSTNQKETQYF
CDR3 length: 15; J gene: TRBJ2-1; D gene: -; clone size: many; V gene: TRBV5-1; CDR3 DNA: TGTGCCAGCAGTCTCGGAGGGACGGTATACAATGAGCAGTTCTTC; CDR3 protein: CASSLGGTVYNEQFF
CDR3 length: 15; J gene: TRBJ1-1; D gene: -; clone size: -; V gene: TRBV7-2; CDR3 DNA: TGTGCCAGCAGCACGTGGACGGGACTGAACACTGAAGCTTTCTTT; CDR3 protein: CASSTWTGLNTEAFF
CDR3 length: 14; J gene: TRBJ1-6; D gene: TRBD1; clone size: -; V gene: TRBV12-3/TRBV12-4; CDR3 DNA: TGTGCCAGCAGTTGTGGCAGGGGGACTTCACCCCTCCACTTT; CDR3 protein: CASSCGRGTSPLHF
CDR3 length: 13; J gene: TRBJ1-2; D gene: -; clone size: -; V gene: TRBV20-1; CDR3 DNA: TGCAGTGCTAGAGATTCGACACACTATGGCTACACCTTC; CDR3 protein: CSARDSTHYGYTF
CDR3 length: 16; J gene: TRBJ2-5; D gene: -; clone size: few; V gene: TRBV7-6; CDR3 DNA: TGTGCCAGCAGTTATACAGTTGGGGGGCTGAGAGAGACCCAGTACTTC; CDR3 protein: CASSYTVGGLRETQYF
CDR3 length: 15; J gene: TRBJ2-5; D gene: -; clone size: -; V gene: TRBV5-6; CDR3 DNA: TGTGCCAGCAGCGCGCTCCCGGGGCGACAAGAGACCCAGTACTTC; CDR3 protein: CASSALPGRQETQYF
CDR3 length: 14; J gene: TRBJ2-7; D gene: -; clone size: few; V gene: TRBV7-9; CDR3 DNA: TGTGCCAGCAGCTTCCCGGACGGCGCCTACGAGCAGTACTTC; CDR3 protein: CASSFPDGAYEQYF
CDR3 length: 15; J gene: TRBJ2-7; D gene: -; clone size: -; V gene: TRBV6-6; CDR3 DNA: TGTGCCAGCAGTTACGGGGGGAGGACGAACTACGAGCAGTACTTC; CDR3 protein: CASSYGGRTNYEQYF